The 17 T cell receptor beta chains below come from one sample, sequenced in a study of cytomegalovirus exposure and HLA in healthy donors. The PCR had 60 Vbeta and 13 Jbeta primers. Profiling relied on immunoSEQ multiplex PCR, and the TCRdb table lists in-frame clones only, not all of them. The sample has more than 120,000 clones; over 65% are singletons. The source material was PBMCs. The receptors come from a male donor in good health and CMV-seronegative.

The chain employs TRBV13 and TRBJ1-5, with D uncertain. The CDR3 sequence is 13 residues long. Germline V gene lookup returns CDR1 PRHDT and CDR2 FYEKMQ (reference sequence). The V gene lost 4 bases and the J gene lost 3 bases, with 7 bases spanning the gap. The CDR3 is CASSSSSNQPQHF. CDR3 DNA sequence: TGTGCCAGCAGCTCCTCTTCCAATCAGCCCCAGCATTTT.

The chain's CDR3 is CASSIDGQALEAFF. For the CDR3, the DNA is TGTGCCAGTAGTATAGATGGACAGGCACTTGAAGCTTTCTTT. The gene calls are TRBV19 and TRBJ1-1; TRBD1 matches at 7 bases. CDR3 length equals 14 residues. Germline CDR1 and CDR2: LNHDA and SQIVND (reference sequence). Unmatched junction bases numbered 5, after V lost 0 bases and J lost 7 bases.

The rearrangement links TRBV7-9 to TRBJ2-5; D is undetermined. The germline V gene encodes CDR1 SEHNR and CDR2 FQNEAQ (reference sequence). V was trimmed by 5 bases and J by 5 bases, leaving 9 bases between them. The CDR3 totals 12 residues. The CDR3 DNA follows: TGTGCCAGCAGCCTTCAAGCGGAGACCCAGTACTTC. Amino acid sequence: CASSLQAETQYF.

The gene calls are TRBV7-8 and TRBJ2-5; D possibly corresponds to TRBD1 (6 bases). The V gene's germline CDR1 is SGHVS and CDR2 FQNEAQ. V dropped 3 bases and J dropped 2 bases, with 13 bases sitting between them. The CDR3 has 15 amino acids. The CDR3 is CASSFFGRGQETQYF. The CDR3 bases are TGTGCCAGCAGCTTTTTTGGCAGGGGTCAAGAGACCCAGTACTTC.

The V and J genes are TRBV6-6 and TRBJ2-7; possibly TRBD2 for D (5 bases). The CDR3 has 12 amino acids. Trimming left V 6 bases short and J 2 bases short, with 8 bases between. Germline CDR1 reads MNHNY; CDR2 reads SVGAGI (reference sequence). CDR3 DNA sequence: TGTGCCAGCAGCCCAGCGGCCTACGAGCAGTACTTC. This translates into CASSPAAYEQYF.

The chain uses TRBV27 and TRBJ1-1; 7 bases are shared with TRBD1. V was clipped by 8 bases and J by 1 base; unmatched bases: 13. Germline V gene lookup returns CDR1 MNHEY and CDR2 SMNVEV (reference sequence). This CDR3 is 16 amino acids long. The CDR3 reads CASVNPTGDPNTEAFF. The CDR3 DNA sequence: TGTGCCAGCGTTAACCCCACAGGGGACCCGAACACTGAAGCTTTCTTT.

The chain carries TRBV15 and TRBJ2-7, with 9 bases matching TRBD2. V lost 1 base to trimming and J lost 3 bases; unmatched junction nucleotides: 1. Germline CDR1 and CDR2: LNHNV and YYDKDF (reference sequence). The CDR3 sequence is 14 residues long. The CDR3 protein is CATSRVLAGYEQYF. CDR3 DNA sequence: TGTGCCACCAGCAGAGTACTAGCGGGCTACGAGCAGTACTTC. Looking up the rest from reference TRBV15 and TRBJ2-7 gives the full variable domain: DAMVIQNPRYQVTQFGKPVTLSCSQTLNHNVMYWYQQKSSQAPKLLFHYYDKDFNNEADTPDNFQSRRPNTSFCFLDIRSPGLGDTAMYLCATSRVLAGYEQYFGPGTRLTVT.

V and J are TRBV5-1 and TRBJ2-1, with D possibly being TRBD2 (6 bases). CDR1 SGHRS and CDR2 YFSETQ come from the germline V gene. V lost 4 bases to trimming and J lost 7 bases, with 18 bases between them. CDR3 length equals 15 residues. The CDR3 coding sequence is TGCGCCAGCAGCCAGTCGGGCGGGACTGGGAATGAGCAGTTCTTC. It is translated as CASSQSGGTGNEQFF. The entire variable domain, with the rest obtained from reference TRBV5-1 and TRBJ2-1, is as follows: KAGVTQTPRYLIKTRGQQVTLSCSPISGHRSVSWYQQTPGQGLQFLFEYFSETQRNKGNFPGRFSGRQFSNSRSEMNVSTLELGDSALYLCASSQSGGTGNEQFFGPGTRLTVL.

The J gene is TRBJ2-1, the V gene TRBV5-1; 7 bases are shared with TRBD2. Germline V CDR1 and CDR2: SGHRS, YFSETQ. The trim removed 0 bases at V and 9 bases at J, leaving 12 bases unmatched. The length of the CDR3 is 16 residues. The CDR3 here is CASSLGPGGSSTEQFF. The DNA of the CDR3 is TGCGCCAGCAGCTTGGGGCCTGGCGGGAGTTCGACTGAGCAGTTCTTC.

This clone was detected a few times. The V call is TRBV4-3, the J call TRBJ1-2; TRBD1 agrees at 11 bases. CDR3 size: 14 residues. V trimming: 5 bases; J trimming: 7 bases; junction bases outside the gene matches: 6. Germline-derived CDR1 and CDR2 are LGHNA and YSLEER. For the CDR3, the DNA is TGCGCCAGCAGCTTTGGACAGGGGGCTTTTGGCTACACCTTC. This codes for CASSFGQGAFGYTF.

The V call is TRBV2, the J call TRBJ1-1, with D uncertain. This CDR3 has 14 amino acids. Germline V gene lookup returns CDR1 SNHLY and CDR2 FYNNEI. Trimming cost V 2 bases and J 4 bases, with 11 bases left between them. The CDR3 loop is CASSESPGGTEAFF. The DNA of the CDR3 is TGTGCCAGCAGTGAATCTCCGGGAGGCACTGAAGCTTTCTTT.

The CDR3 bases are TGCGCCAGCAGTCAGGCGGGAGTCGACTCCTACGAGCAGTACTTC. It is translated as CASSQAGVDSYEQYF. The rearrangement uses TRBV23-1 and TRBJ2-7, with 7 nucleotides matching TRBD2. Being an ORF, TRBV23-1 has a function that is uncertain. The CDR3 is 15 amino acids. The V gene end was trimmed by 3 bases and the J gene end by 0 bases; junction bases not matched to a gene: 5.

The gene calls are TRBV9 and TRBJ1-2; D possibly corresponds to TRBD1 (6 bases). Trimming removed 4 bases from V and 4 bases from J, with 14 bases in between. This CDR3 spans 14 amino acids. CDR1 is SGDLS, CDR2 YYNGEE, per germline. The CDR3 loop is CASSPGGGGYGYTF. CDR3 coding DNA: TGTGCCAGCAGCCCGGGGGGAGGGGGCTATGGCTACACCTTC.

This clone has ten or more counts. V usage is TRBV6-1 and J usage is TRBJ1-5; 12 nucleotides match TRBD1. Germline CDR1 and CDR2: MNHNS and SASEGT. Germline trimming cut 3 bases from V and 1 base from J; bases unmatched to any gene: 7. This CDR3 has 18 amino acids. CDR3 in amino acids: CASSDGTGGKWSNQPQHF. The DNA for the CDR3 is TGTGCCAGCAGTGATGGGACAGGGGGCAAGTGGAGCAATCAGCCCCAGCATTTT.

The V call is TRBV11-2, the J call TRBJ2-3; 8 bases are a match to TRBD2. CDR1 and CDR2 (germline): SGHAT, FQNNGV. The length of the CDR3 is 15 residues. V lost 2 bases, J lost 1 base, and 2 bases stayed unmatched. The CDR3 DNA reads as TGTGCCAGCAGCTTACGGCGGGAGGGCACAGATACGCAGTATTTT. This translates into CASSLRREGTDTQYF.

The chain uses TRBV19 and TRBJ1-4; D unclear. CDR3 length: 15 amino acids. V lost 7 bases to trimming and J lost 3 bases, with 15 bases between them. Germline CDR1 and CDR2: LNHDA and SQIVND (reference sequence). CDR3 sequence (DNA): TGTGCCAGTACCACCAGCCTCGGGGCTAATGAAAAACTGTTTTTT. Its translation: CASTTSLGANEKLFF.

CDR3 region: CASSFRRDRGPSFYGYTF. The CDR3 DNA is TGTGCCAGCAGTTTCCGCCGGGACAGGGGGCCCTCGTTCTATGGCTACACCTTC. The chain has TRBV27 and TRBJ1-2, with TRBD1 identical over 12 bases. CDR1 and CDR2 (germline): MNHEY, SMNVEV (reference sequence). The CDR3 loop spans 18 amino acids. With 3 bases clipped from V and 4 bases from J, the junction kept 12 bases outside the gene matches.